This is a list of T cell receptor beta chains from one sample in a study of T cells in Graves' hyperthyroidism and ophthalmopathy. A single record per CDR3 protein comes from TCRdb applying MiXCR to the multiplex PCR reads. The sample lists approximately 430,000 distinct CDR3 sequences, about a sixth occurring once. The sample consisted of blood. Receptors were obtained from a woman between 18 and 30 years old with Graves' hyperthyroidism. Both conserved end residues are part of each CDR3. A D gene is named only where the DNA matches it firmly. Clone size appears in some rows only: once, few, many, or a class for an expanded clone.

cdr3_aa: CASSLLGQGALLTEAFF
cdr3_nt: TGTGCCAGCAGCTTATTGGGGCAGGGGGCTTTGTTGACTGAAGCTTTCTTT
clone_size: few
j_call: TRBJ1-1
d_call: TRBD1
v_call: TRBV7-2

cdr3_aa: CASSRRTSGRLAKNIQYF
cdr3_nt: TGTGCCAGCAGCCGGAGGACTAGCGGGAGGTTAGCCAAAAACATTCAGTACTTC
clone_size: NA
j_call: TRBJ2-4
d_call: TRBD2
v_call: TRBV3-1

cdr3_aa: CASSPGTTNNEQFF
cdr3_nt: TGTGCCAGCAGTCCAGGGACCACCAACAATGAGCAGTTCTTC
clone_size: many
j_call: TRBJ2-1
d_call: NA
v_call: TRBV27

cdr3_aa: CASSYSVGSGLNEQFF
cdr3_nt: TGTGCCAGCAGTTACTCGGTTGGTAGCGGTCTCAATGAGCAGTTCTTC
clone_size: few
j_call: TRBJ2-1
d_call: NA
v_call: TRBV6-6

cdr3_aa: CASSFWTGWDNEQFF
cdr3_nt: TGCGCCAGCAGCTTTTGGACAGGGTGGGACAATGAGCAGTTCTTC
clone_size: NA
j_call: TRBJ2-1
d_call: TRBD1
v_call: TRBV5-1

cdr3_aa: CASSIKGGIANEQFF
cdr3_nt: TGTGCCAGTAGTATAAAGGGCGGGATCGCGAATGAGCAGTTCTTC
clone_size: NA
j_call: TRBJ2-1
d_call: NA
v_call: TRBV19

cdr3_aa: CASSFRTALQPQHF
cdr3_nt: TGTGCCAGCAGTTTCAGGACAGCTCTTCAGCCCCAGCATTTT
clone_size: many
j_call: TRBJ1-5
d_call: NA
v_call: TRBV6-1

cdr3_aa: CSATDMESEQYF
cdr3_nt: TGCAGTGCTACGGACATGGAAAGCGAGCAGTACTTC
clone_size: few
j_call: TRBJ2-7
d_call: NA
v_call: TRBV20-1

cdr3_aa: CATSREDRGPYGYTF
cdr3_nt: TGTGCCACCAGCAGGGAAGACAGGGGGCCGTATGGCTACACCTTC
clone_size: few
j_call: TRBJ1-2
d_call: TRBD1
v_call: TRBV15

cdr3_aa: CASSLVPWGGQETQYF
cdr3_nt: TGTGCCAGCAGCTTGGTCCCCTGGGGGGGCCAAGAGACCCAGTACTTC
clone_size: many
j_call: TRBJ2-5
d_call: TRBD2
v_call: TRBV7-2

cdr3_aa: CASTTAGSSGANVLTF
cdr3_nt: TGTGCCAGCACTACGGCGGGGAGCTCTGGGGCCAACGTCCTGACTTTC
clone_size: few
j_call: TRBJ2-6
d_call: NA
v_call: TRBV6-1

cdr3_aa: CASSEGFYTGELFF
cdr3_nt: TGTGCCAGCTCAGAGGGTTTTTACACCGGGGAGCTGTTTTTT
clone_size: NA
j_call: TRBJ2-2
d_call: NA
v_call: TRBV2

cdr3_aa: CASSYSSGSTDTQYF
cdr3_nt: TGTGCCAGCAGTTACTCTAGCGGGAGCACAGATACGCAGTATTTT
clone_size: many
j_call: TRBJ2-3
d_call: TRBD2
v_call: TRBV6-2/TRBV6-3

cdr3_aa: CSVDRGDTGELFF
cdr3_nt: TGCAGCGTTGACAGGGGAGACACCGGGGAGCTGTTTTTT
clone_size: few
j_call: TRBJ2-2
d_call: NA
v_call: TRBV29-1

cdr3_aa: CASSVAGATDTQYF
cdr3_nt: TGTGCCAGCAGCGTAGCCGGGGCCACAGATACGCAGTATTTT
clone_size: NA
j_call: TRBJ2-3
d_call: NA
v_call: TRBV9

cdr3_aa: CSATLSQEGCEQYF
cdr3_nt: TGCAGTGCTACCCTCTCCCAGGAAGGGTGCGAGCAGTACTTC
clone_size: NA
j_call: TRBJ2-7
d_call: NA
v_call: TRBV20-1

cdr3_aa: CASSSSGRTSYNEQFF
cdr3_nt: TGTGCCAGTAGTTCTAGCGGGAGGACCTCCTACAATGAGCAGTTCTTC
clone_size: few
j_call: TRBJ2-1
d_call: TRBD2
v_call: TRBV19

cdr3_aa: CASRLDLFGEQFF
cdr3_nt: TGTGCCAGCAGACTTGACCTCTTTGGGGAGCAGTTCTTC
clone_size: many
j_call: TRBJ2-1
d_call: NA
v_call: TRBV2

cdr3_aa: CASSPRTGPSLGTEAFF
cdr3_nt: TGTGCCAGCAGCCCCCGGACAGGACCATCTTTAGGCACTGAAGCTTTCTTT
clone_size: once
j_call: TRBJ1-1
d_call: TRBD1
v_call: TRBV7-9

cdr3_aa: CASSLGGASGLGEQFF
cdr3_nt: TGTGCCAGCAGCTTAGGAGGGGCTAGCGGTCTTGGCGAGCAGTTCTTC
clone_size: many
j_call: TRBJ2-1
d_call: TRBD2
v_call: TRBV11-3

cdr3_aa: CASSFISSGRHGGEQFF
cdr3_nt: TGTGCCAGCAGCTTCATAAGTAGCGGGAGACATGGTGGTGAGCAGTTCTTC
clone_size: many
j_call: TRBJ2-1
d_call: TRBD2
v_call: TRBV7-8

cdr3_aa: CATSRDNSGRADRLFF
cdr3_nt: TGTGCCACCAGCAGAGATAATAGTGGCAGGGCGGATCGACTGTTTTTT
clone_size: NA
j_call: TRBJ1-4
d_call: NA
v_call: TRBV15

cdr3_aa: CASRGVRNTGELFF
cdr3_nt: TGTGCCAGCAGGGGGGTACGAAACACCGGGGAGCTGTTTTTT
clone_size: many
j_call: TRBJ2-2
d_call: NA
v_call: TRBV2

cdr3_aa: CASSGRPRGYGYTF
cdr3_nt: TGTGCCAGCAGCGGACGCCCAAGGGGCTATGGCTACACCTTC
clone_size: many
j_call: TRBJ1-2
d_call: NA
v_call: TRBV6-1

cdr3_aa: CSAYPDPMTGVFYEQYF
cdr3_nt: TGCAGTGCTTACCCAGACCCCATGACAGGGGTCTTCTACGAGCAGTACTTC
clone_size: many
j_call: TRBJ2-7
d_call: TRBD1
v_call: TRBV20-1

cdr3_aa: CSAGDRLYEQYF
cdr3_nt: TGCAGCGCCGGGGACAGGTTATACGAGCAGTACTTC
clone_size: NA
j_call: TRBJ2-7
d_call: TRBD1
v_call: TRBV29-1